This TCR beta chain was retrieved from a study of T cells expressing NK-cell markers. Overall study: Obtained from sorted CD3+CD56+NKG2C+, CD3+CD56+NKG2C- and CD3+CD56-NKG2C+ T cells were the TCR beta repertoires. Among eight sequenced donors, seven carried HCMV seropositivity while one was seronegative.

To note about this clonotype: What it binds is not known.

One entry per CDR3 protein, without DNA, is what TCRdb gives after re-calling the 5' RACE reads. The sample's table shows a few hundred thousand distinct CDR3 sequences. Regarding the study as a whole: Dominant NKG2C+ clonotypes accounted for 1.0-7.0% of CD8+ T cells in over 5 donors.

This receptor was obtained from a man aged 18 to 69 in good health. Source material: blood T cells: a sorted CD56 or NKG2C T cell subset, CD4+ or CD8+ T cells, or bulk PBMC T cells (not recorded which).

CDR3 sequence: CASSLSGATQETQYF. The chain carries TRBV11-2 and TRBJ2-5; without DNA, the TCRdb call of TRBD1 cannot be checked. This CDR3 has 15 residues. CDR1 and CDR2 (germline): SGHAT, FQNNGV.